This TCR beta chain was captured by sequencing in a study of blood T cell repertoires in COVID-19. Study-level information: Acute and convalescent COVID-19 specimens originated in the United States, Italy and Spain.

J gave up 6 bases and V 10 bases, and 9 bases lay outside the gene matches. The CDR3 runs 15 residues. CDR1 and CDR2 from the germline V gene are SNHLY and FYNNEI. Per the original data handling: Amplification with reference gene primers provided the estimates of nucleated cell counts. The repertoire was sequenced with immunoSEQ multiplex PCR; TCRdb's copy has only in-frame clones and lacks some. The V and J calls and clone size come from that table; D and trimming were worked out from the DNA. The sample shows some 210,000 clones, 84% of them seen only once. Sequenced material: peripheral blood. The chain uses TRBV2 and TRBJ2-3; 14 bases map to TRBD2. The TCR originated in a woman between 50 and 59 years old with active or convalescent COVID-19. For the CDR3, the DNA is TGTGCCACCCGCAGACTAGCGGGAGGGGGGGATACGCAGTATTTT. Protein sequence: CATRRLAGGGDTQYF.